One and the same sample provided the 3 T cell receptor beta chains below, sequenced in a study of a mutant IDH1 vaccine in newly diagnosed glioma. Time point noted: baseline, week 1 (first vaccination visit). Noted treatment: pre-vaccination baseline after standard-of-care therapy. The repertoire was sequenced with immunoSEQ multiplex PCR; TCRdb's copy has only in-frame clones and lacks some. Found here are around 89,000 clones, about four fifths of them singletons; the top ten hold 7% to 9%. Specimen: PBMCs, collected from a glioma patient treated with radiotherapy, temozolomide or both. These receptors originate from a woman aged 45-65 years with glioma.

This chain uses TRBV5-6 with TRBJ1-2; perhaps TRBD1 as D (5 bases). Germline lookup yields CDR1 SGHDT and CDR2 YYEEEE. Trimming took off 0 bases at V and 4 bases at J, with 13 bases between the two ends. The CDR3 runs 15 residues. The CDR3 here is CASSLARQILYGYTF. CDR3 sequence (DNA): TGTGCCAGCAGCTTGGCCCGACAGATCCTCTATGGCTACACCTTC.

This rearrangement joins TRBV7-9 to TRBJ2-1, with no clear D. The CDR3 length is 13 residues. Germline V CDR1 and CDR2: SEHNR, FQNEAQ (reference sequence). Trimming cost V 2 bases and J 8 bases, with 10 bases left between them. The CDR3 region is CASSLLEWDEQFF. The CDR3 DNA reads as TGTGCCAGCAGCTTATTGGAGTGGGATGAGCAGTTCTTC.

This rearrangement joins TRBV27 to TRBJ2-7, with a tentative D call TRBD2 (6 bases). The V gene's germline CDR1 is MNHEY and CDR2 SMNVEV (reference sequence). Trimming took 1 base from V and 0 from J, leaving 7 bases between them. This CDR3 spans 14 amino acids. For the CDR3, the DNA is TGTGCCAGCAGTTTATGGCGGGACTCCTACGAGCAGTACTTC. It specifies CASSLWRDSYEQYF.